The 17 T cell receptor beta chains below come from one sample, sequenced in a study of blood T cells in healthy people across ages. A second PCR, run for about 6 to 12 cycles, used a sample-barcoded 5' primer plus a J-beta primer mix. In TCRdb, the 5' RACE reads were re-called with MiXCR into one record per CDR3 protein. The sample contains fewer than 700,000 distinct CDR3 sequences, around 48% of which appear only once. The sequencing sample was made of blood. All receptors come from a man at least 80 years old in good health.

This clonotype was seen a single time. The chain combines TRBV4-3 with TRBJ2-6; D is unresolved. The ends were cut back, 4 bases at V and 1 base at J, with 11 bases in the middle. Germline CDR1 and CDR2: LGHNA and YSLEER. This CDR3 comprises 16 residues. The DNA of the CDR3 is TGCGCCAGCAGCCTCGAACCCCGTTCTGGGGCCAACGTCCTGACTTTC. Amino acids: CASSLEPRSGANVLTF.

There are many counts of this clonotype. The V call is TRBV6-1, the J call TRBJ1-2, with TRBD1 as a possible D gene (6 bases). Germline loops: CDR1 MNHNS, CDR2 SASEGT. The CDR3 contains 14 residues. Trimming cost V 1 base and J 0 bases, with 6 bases left between them. CDR3 DNA: TGTGCCAGCAGTGAAGGGACAGCTAACTATGGCTACACCTTC. Translated, it gives CASSEGTANYGYTF.

About this clonotype itself: A clone one base away is much larger, so this may be a read error. The CDR3 carries no conserved terminal phenylalanine or tryptophan, so it likely arises from a read error. The chain is built from TRBV6-5 and TRBJ2-5, with D uncertain. CDR3 length: 15 residues. The V gene's germline CDR1 is MNHEY and CDR2 SVGAGI. V was clipped by 6 bases and J by 1 base, with 15 bases between them. The chain's CDR3 is CASSSDPDIQETQYL. The CDR3 region has the DNA TGTGCCAGCAGCTCGGACCCCGACATCCAAGAGACCCAGTACCTC.

This clonotype was found many times. The V call is TRBV7-9, the J call TRBJ1-2; D not certain. CDR1 and CDR2 from the germline V gene are SEHNR and FQNEAQ (reference sequence). V lost 6 bases and J 4 bases, leaving 12 bases between the germline ends. CDR3 length: 13 amino acids. CDR3 residues: CASRQSSGYGYTF. The CDR3 DNA follows: TGTGCCAGCAGGCAGTCTTCTGGCTATGGCTACACCTTC.

The V gene is TRBV20-1, the J gene TRBJ1-5; D is unclear. V lost 0 bases and J 3 bases, leaving 12 bases between the germline ends. The V gene's germline CDR1 is DFQATT and CDR2 SNEGSKA (reference sequence). The CDR3 contains 15 residues. The CDR3 region is CSARDRGVHNQPQHF. As DNA, the CDR3 is TGCAGTGCTAGAGATCGGGGAGTTCACAATCAGCCCCAGCATTTT.

This sequence joins TRBV25-1 and TRBJ2-2; a weak D match, TRBD1 (5 bases). The germline V gene encodes CDR1 MGHDK and CDR2 SYGVNS. V was cut by 1 base and J by 5 bases, with 11 bases left in between. The CDR3 is made up of 15 amino acids. The DNA for the CDR3 is TGTGCCAGCAGTGAATTAGCAGCAGGGACCGGGGAGCTGTTTTTT. This codes for CASSELAAGTGELFF.

The CDR3 sequence is CSASRGSGSNYNEQFF. The CDR3 DNA reads TGCAGTGCTAGTCGGGGTAGCGGGAGTAACTACAATGAGCAGTTCTTC. The chain links TRBV20-1 to TRBJ2-1; 9 bases agree with TRBD2. Trimming took 3 bases from V and 3 from J; bases not matched to a gene: 9. This CDR3 contains 16 residues. Germline V gives CDR1 DFQATT, CDR2 SNEGSKA (reference sequence).

At least ten counts were recorded for this clonotype. A junction boundary mismatches the germline segment, possibly from a read error. The gene calls are TRBV6-5 and TRBJ2-3, with D perhaps matching TRBD1 or TRBD2 (5 bases each). In germline, CDR1 is MNHEY, CDR2 SVGAGI. The CDR3 spans 13 residues. CDR3 sequence reads: CARSPAGRDTQYF. CDR3 nucleotide sequence: TGTGCCCGCAGTCCGGCAGGGAGAGATACGCAGTATTTT.

This chain's CDR3 is CATSTRGGSETQYF. The CDR3 DNA reads as TGTGCCACCAGCACCAGAGGGGGCTCAGAGACCCAGTACTTC. This sequence joins TRBV15 and TRBJ2-7; 7 bases are a match to TRBD1. With the DNA end fitting TRBJ2-5 better, the J assignment may be wrong. This CDR3 spans 14 amino acids. Germline CDR1 LNHNV, CDR2 YYDKDF (reference sequence).

This clonotype has just one count. This sequence joins TRBV27 and TRBJ2-7; D tentatively fits TRBD1 or TRBD2 (5 bases each). V lost 6 bases, J lost 3 bases, and 12 bases lay in between. The CDR3 length is 13 residues. Germline assignment: CDR1 MNHEY and CDR2 SMNVEV (reference sequence). CDR3 in amino acids: CASRLPGSYEQYF. For the CDR3, the DNA is TGTGCCAGCAGGCTACCAGGGAGCTACGAGCAGTACTTC.

V is TRBV29-1 and J is TRBJ2-7; D may be TRBD1 or TRBD2 (7 bases each). Trimming removed 7 bases at V and 2 bases at J, with 15 bases between. Germline V gene lookup returns CDR1 SQVTM and CDR2 ANQGSEA. The CDR3 extends over 13 amino acids. The CDR3 loop is CSAGGDGTYEQYF. As DNA, the CDR3 is TGCAGCGCAGGGGGGGACGGAACCTACGAGCAGTACTTC.

The chain joins TRBV7-2 to TRBJ1-4; D is unclear. CDR1 is SGHTA and CDR2 is FQGNSA in the germline V gene. This CDR3 is built from 15 residues. Trimming pared 0 bases from V and 7 bases from J, leaving 12 bases between. The CDR3 DNA follows: TGTGCCAGCAGCTTAGCAGGGAGGAAGTTTGAAAAACTGTTTTTT. Encoded protein: CASSLAGRKFEKLFF.

This clonotype was counted a single time. The chain couples TRBV29-1 to TRBJ2-7; D is uncertain. Germline V CDR1 and CDR2: SQVTM, ANQGSEA. V dropped 7 bases and J dropped 7 bases, with 14 bases sitting between them. There are 11 residues in the CDR3. CDR3 residues: CSGGLYNEQYF. Here the CDR3 DNA reads TGCAGCGGGGGTCTCTACAATGAGCAGTACTTC.

The chain is built from TRBV7-2 and TRBJ2-7; the D is unclear. The germline gives CDR1 SGHTA, CDR2 FQGNSA. The V end lost 5 bases, the J end lost 3 bases, and 14 bases lay between the germline ends. The CDR3 is 14 amino acids. The CDR3 coding sequence is TGTGCCAGCAGCCCTAACGGGTGGGACTACGAGCAGTACTTC. Protein: CASSPNGWDYEQYF. Using reference TRBV7-2 and TRBJ2-7 for the parts outside the CDR3, the full variable domain is GAGVSQSPSNKVTEKGKDVELRCDPISGHTALYWYRQSLGQGLEFLIYFQGNSAPDKSGLPSDRFSAERTGGSVSTLTIQRTQQEDSAVYLCASSPNGWDYEQYFGPGTRLTVT.

The CDR3 sequence: CSVRDGAYEQYF. CDR3 sequence (DNA): TGCAGCGTCCGGGACGGGGCTTACGAGCAGTACTTC. This chain links TRBV29-1 with TRBJ2-7; D may be TRBD1 or TRBD2 (5 bases each). The CDR3 has 12 residues. The V gene's germline CDR1 is SQVTM and CDR2 ANQGSEA. The V gene lost 6 bases and the J gene lost 4 bases, with 13 bases spanning the gap.

This rearrangement joins TRBV7-2 to TRBJ1-1; D is ambiguous. The V and J ends lost 6 bases and 1 base respectively, with 9 bases between them. This CDR3 has 13 residues. Germline CDR1 reads SGHTA; CDR2 reads FQGNSA. In nucleotides, the CDR3 is TGTGCCAGCAGAAAACAACAGAACACTGAAGCTTTCTTT. Encoded protein: CASRKQQNTEAFF.

This clonotype occurred a few times. The chain joins TRBV6-6 to TRBJ2-2; 7 bases match TRBD2. The J segment lost 3 bases and the V segment lost 0 bases, leaving 7 bases of the junction unmatched. CDR1 and CDR2 from the germline V gene are MNHNY and SVGAGI (reference sequence). The CDR3 loop spans 17 amino acids. CDR3 sequence (DNA): TGTGCCAGCAGTTACTCAGGGAGCGGGGTTGACACCGGGGAGCTGTTTTTT. Translating it yields CASSYSGSGVDTGELFF.